One and the same sample provided the 27 T cell receptor beta chains below, sequenced in a study of T cells in Graves' hyperthyroidism and ophthalmopathy (dated by TCRdb to about 2019). Receptors were amplified or captured by multiplex PCR. The sequencing machine was an Illumina HiSeq 2000. The TCR beta CDR3 regions were amplified from RNA transcripts. For the first round of RT-PCR on the TCR CDR3, the HTBI primer set was used together with the Qiagen OneStep RT-PCR kit. The public reads were reanalyzed by TCRdb: fastp trimming at Q25, MiXCR alignment, in-frame beta chains only. Entries that share a CDR3 protein sequence are merged under the most common genes and DNA. The sample table holds approximately 690,000 distinct CDR3 sequences, of which roughly 20% were seen once. The ten largest clones add up to approximately 30% of the sample. Material for sequencing was blood. Receptors originate from a man under 40 with Graves' ophthalmopathy.

The V call is TRBV11-1, the J call TRBJ2-1; 13 bases align to TRBD2. The CDR3 totals 15 residues. Germline assignment: CDR1 SGHAT and CDR2 FQDESV (reference sequence). The ends lost 5 bases at V and 15 bases at J; junction bases unmatched: 13. CDR3 residues: CASSQGTSGAQTWFF. Here the CDR3 DNA reads TGTGCCAGCAGCCAGGGGACTAGCGGGGCTCAAACGTGGTTCTTC.

Only a few counts were recorded for this clonotype. This sequence joins TRBV7-2 and TRBJ2-5; D remains ambiguous. Germline-derived CDR1 and CDR2 are SGHTA and FQGNSA. The CDR3 is 12 amino acids. The V and J ends lost 5 bases and 5 bases respectively, with 9 bases between them. This CDR3 reads CASSRALETQYF. CDR3 nucleotide sequence: TGTGCCAGCAGCCGTGCGTTGGAGACCCAGTACTTC.

V and J are TRBV6-1 and TRBJ1-5; no reliable D call. CDR1 is MNHNS and CDR2 is SASEGT in the germline V gene. The CDR3 totals 13 residues. The ends were cut back, 1 base at V and 3 bases at J, with 4 bases in the middle. CDR3: CASSEEANQPQHF. The CDR3 DNA reads TGTGCCAGCAGTGAAGAGGCCAATCAGCCCCAGCATTTT.

The J gene is TRBJ2-1, the V gene TRBV30; the D is unclear. The CDR3 extends over 10 amino acids. Germline CDR1 GTSNPN, CDR2 SVGIG (reference sequence). Trimming stripped 5 bases from V and 7 bases from J, with 6 bases between. The CDR3 DNA follows: TGTGCCTGGGGAAATAATGAGCAGTTCTTC. It translates to CAWGNNEQFF.

This clonotype showed up many times. The V call is TRBV28, the J call TRBJ1-5; possibly TRBD1 for D (5 bases). CDR3 length equals 17 residues. Germline CDR1 MDHEN, CDR2 SYDVKM. V was cut by 8 bases and J by 2 bases, with 22 bases left in between. The CDR3 reads CASGSGGTAGGNQPQHF. The DNA for the CDR3 is TGTGCCAGCGGATCCGGAGGGACTGCAGGAGGCAATCAGCCCCAGCATTTT.

This clonotype was seen many times. The V and J genes are TRBV28 and TRBJ2-2; D remains ambiguous. Between the trimmed V and J ends, which lost 2 bases and 2 bases, there was a span of 21 bases. Germline V lookup: CDR1 MDHEN, CDR2 SYDVKM. The CDR3 loop spans 19 amino acids. CDR3 amino acids: CASSLMLGVRGVNTGELFF. CDR3 bases: TGTGCCAGCAGTTTAATGCTCGGAGTTCGAGGAGTTAACACCGGGGAGCTGTTTTTT.

This clonotype was observed many times. J is TRBJ2-3 and V is TRBV3-1, with D maybe TRBD1 (6 bases). Trimming left V 1 base short and J 2 bases short, with 10 bases between. The V gene's germline CDR1 is LGHDT and CDR2 YNNKEL (reference sequence). This CDR3 has 15 amino acids. This chain's CDR3 is CASSQARGITDTQYF. DNA for the CDR3: TGTGCCAGCAGCCAAGCCAGGGGAATCACAGATACGCAGTATTTT.

This clonotype showed up many times. The V call is TRBV28, the J call TRBJ1-2; 10 nucleotides match TRBD1. In germline, CDR1 is MDHEN, CDR2 SYDVKM. V lost 6 bases, J lost 3 bases, and 10 bases stayed unmatched. This CDR3 spans 16 amino acids. CDR3 in amino acids: CASSSPPGTGDYGYTF. The CDR3 nucleotides read TGTGCCAGCAGCAGCCCTCCCGGGACAGGGGACTATGGCTACACCTTC.

The V call is TRBV12-5, the J call TRBJ2-1; a possible D gene is TRBD1 (6 bases). The V gene lost 7 bases and the J gene lost 6 bases, with 19 bases spanning the gap. This CDR3 has 15 amino acids. Germline V gene lookup returns CDR1 LGHNT and CDR2 FRNRAP. CDR3 sequence (DNA): TGTGCTAGTGCCCAGGACAGCCTCGGAATCAATGAGCAGTTCTTC. This sequence encodes CASAQDSLGINEQFF.

This clonotype was observed at least ten times. CDR3 nucleotide sequence: TGTGCCAGCAGCTACCTTGGGGGCTACAATGAGCAGTTCTTC. Its protein product is CASSYLGGYNEQFF. This sequence joins TRBV7-2 and TRBJ2-1; either TRBD1 or TRBD2 may supply D (5 bases each). The ends were cut back, 4 bases at V and 3 bases at J, with 10 bases in the middle. CDR3 length: 14 amino acids. CDR1 and CDR2 from the germline V gene are SGHTA and FQGNSA. The variable domain in full, completed from reference TRBV7-2 and TRBJ2-1, reads GAGVSQSPSNKVTEKGKDVELRCDPISGHTALYWYRQSLGQGLEFLIYFQGNSAPDKSGLPSDRFSAERTGGSVSTLTIQRTQQEDSAVYLCASSYLGGYNEQFFGPGTRLTVL.

This clonotype was seen at least ten times. V is TRBV20-1 and J is TRBJ2-1; 8 bases agree with TRBD2. CDR3 length equals 13 residues. Germline CDR1 reads DFQATT; CDR2 reads SNEGSKA (reference sequence). V was pared by 3 bases and J by 7 bases, with 5 bases of the junction left unmatched. CDR3 in DNA: TGCAGTGCTAGCGGGAGGGCCGGGAATGAGCAGTTCTTC. Translating gives CSASGRAGNEQFF.

The rearrangement joins TRBV5-4 to TRBJ2-7; 7 bases match TRBD1. Germline-derived CDR1 and CDR2 are SGHNT and YYREEE (reference sequence). The CDR3 extends over 16 amino acids. With 4 bases clipped from V and 2 bases from J, the junction kept 12 bases outside the gene matches. The CDR3 protein is CASSQSAGTVTYEQYF. Written as DNA, the CDR3 is TGTGCCAGCAGCCAAAGCGCCGGGACAGTAACCTACGAGCAGTACTTC.

This clonotype was counted at least ten times. The rearrangement joins TRBV6-2 or TRBV6-3 to TRBJ2-5, with D perhaps matching TRBD2 (5 bases). The germline gives CDR1 MNHEY, CDR2 SVGEGT. CDR3 length equals 14 residues. V was shortened by 1 base and J by 2 bases, with 8 bases between the two germline ends. CDR3 in amino acids: CASSYFPGQETQYF. Written as DNA, the CDR3 is TGTGCCAGCAGTTACTTTCCGGGGCAAGAGACCCAGTACTTC.

This clonotype occurred many times. V is TRBV30 and J is TRBJ2-7; D might be TRBD1 (5 bases). The germline V gene has CDR1 GTSNPN and CDR2 SVGIG (reference sequence). The CDR3 has 13 residues. Trimming removed 5 bases at V and 5 bases at J, with 16 bases between. The CDR3, as DNA: TGTGCCTGGGGGAACCCAGGGTTCCACGAGCAGTACTTC. It codes for CAWGNPGFHEQYF.

This chain connects TRBV7-9 to TRBJ1-4; D unclear. The CDR3 contains 12 residues. Trimming shortened V by 3 bases and J by 10 bases, and 9 bases separated the two germline ends. Germline CDR1 is SEHNR and CDR2 is FQNEAQ (reference sequence). This CDR3 reads CASSFDTGKLFF. The CDR3 nucleotides read TGTGCCAGCAGCTTTGACACGGGAAAACTGTTTTTT.

Many counts were recorded for this clonotype. The rearrangement joins TRBV2 to TRBJ1-5; D possibly corresponds to TRBD1 (5 bases). The germline V gene has CDR1 SNHLY and CDR2 FYNNEI. CDR3 length: 13 residues. V was cut by 3 bases and J by 4 bases, with 7 bases left in between. CDR3 protein: CASSDRENQPQHF. The CDR3 nucleotides are TGTGCCAGCAGTGACAGGGAGAATCAGCCCCAGCATTTT.

In its sample, this clonotype was seen many times. The V and J genes are TRBV12-3 or TRBV12-4 and TRBJ2-3, with a weak D call TRBD2 (6 bases). The CDR3 is 13 amino acids. The germline V and J ends were trimmed by 8 bases and 2 bases, with 11 bases remaining between them. For the CDR3, the DNA is TGTGCCAGCGGGACTTACCCCACAGATACGCAGTATTTT. It translates to CASGTYPTDTQYF.

As regards this clonotype: A much larger clone lies one base from this, so it may be a read error. The chain combines TRBV27 with TRBJ2-3; D gene uncertain. V lost 0 bases and J lost 4, with 14 bases in between. The CDR3 consists of 16 residues. The germline gives CDR1 MNHEY, CDR2 SMNVEV (reference sequence). CDR3 sequence (DNA): TGTGCCAGCAGTTTATCGATCCACGCCCGCGCAGATACGCAGTATTTT. It encodes CASSLSIHARADTQYF.

This clonotype came up many times. The rearrangement links TRBV11-2 to TRBJ2-7; D is undetermined. CDR1 and CDR2 from the germline V gene are SGHAT and FQNNGV. The ends were cut back, 4 bases at V and 4 bases at J, with 14 bases in the middle. This CDR3 has 14 amino acids. CDR3 protein: CASSSLRRNYEQYF. The CDR3 nucleotides are TGTGCCAGCAGCTCCCTCAGACGGAATTACGAGCAGTACTTC. Together with reference TRBV11-2 and TRBJ2-7, the CDR3 gives the full variable domain: EAGVAQSPRYKIIEKRQSVAFWCNPISGHATLYWYQQILGQGPKLLIQFQNNGVVDDSQLPKDRFSAERLKGVDSTLKIQPAKLEDSAVYLCASSSLRRNYEQYFGPGTRLTVT.

This clonotype has ten or more counts. The CDR3 nucleotides are TGTGCCAGCACCGCAAACGCGGGAGTGGGAGAGACCCAGTACTTC. It translates to CASTANAGVGETQYF. This chain links TRBV12-3 or TRBV12-4 with TRBJ2-5; 7 bases agree with TRBD2. V shed 7 bases and J 4 bases; nucleotides not matched to a gene: 12. This CDR3 comprises 15 residues.

The chain employs TRBV7-9 and TRBJ2-2, with 7 bases aligning to TRBD1. The V and J ends lost 10 bases and 5 bases, in that order; junction bases with no gene match: 4. The CDR3 is 12 amino acids. Germline CDR1 and CDR2: SEHNR and FQNEAQ (reference sequence). DNA of the CDR3: TGTGCCACCCACAGGGGTACCGGGGAGCTGTTTTTT. This translates into CATHRGTGELFF. Combining the CDR3 with reference TRBV7-9 and TRBJ2-2 gives the whole variable domain DTGVSQNPRHKITKRGQNVTFRCDPISEHNRLYWYRQTLGQGPEFLTYFQNEAQLEKSRLLSDRFSAERPKGSFSTLEIQRTEQGDSAMYLCATHRGTGELFFGEGSRLTVL.

This clonotype was observed many times. V gene TRBV28 combines with J gene TRBJ1-5, with a weak D call TRBD1 (6 bases). With 3 bases removed from V and 3 bases from J, the gap between germline ends came to 12 bases. The CDR3 contains 15 residues. The germline CDR1 and CDR2 sequences are MDHEN and SYDVKM. DNA for the CDR3: TGTGCCAGCAGTTTTCCGGCAGGGGACAATCAGCCCCAGCATTTT. Its protein is CASSFPAGDNQPQHF. Full variable domain (rest looked up from reference TRBV28 and TRBJ1-5): DVKVTQSSRYLVKRTGEKVFLECVQDMDHENMFWYRQDPGLGLRLIYFSYDVKMKEKGDIPEGYSVSREKKERFSLILESASTNQTSMYLCASSFPAGDNQPQHFGDGTRLSIL.

This clonotype was recorded many times. The rearrangement joins TRBV5-1 to TRBJ2-7; D perhaps matches TRBD2 (7 bases). This CDR3 is 14 amino acids long. Trimming took 1 base from V and 5 from J, leaving 13 bases between them. Germline V lookup: CDR1 SGHRS, CDR2 YFSETQ. The CDR3 reads CASSLNGGRNEQYF. In DNA, the CDR3 is TGCGCCAGCAGCTTGAACGGGGGGCGGAACGAGCAGTACTTC. The full variable domain, its missing parts supplied by reference TRBV5-1 and TRBJ2-7, is KAGVTQTPRYLIKTRGQQVTLSCSPISGHRSVSWYQQTPGQGLQFLFEYFSETQRNKGNFPGRFSGRQFSNSRSEMNVSTLELGDSALYLCASSLNGGRNEQYFGPGTRLTVT.

This clonotype was observed a handful of times. CDR3 amino acids: CASSWGRGGSPLHF. CDR3 nucleotides: TGTGCCAGCAGCTGGGGGCGAGGAGGTTCACCCCTCCACTTT. The genes are TRBV6-5 and TRBJ1-6; D is perhaps TRBD1 (6 bases). V lost 6 bases and J 9 bases, leaving 15 bases between the germline ends. CDR3 length equals 14 residues. Germline V gives CDR1 MNHEY, CDR2 SVGAGI.

V usage is TRBV11-2 and J usage is TRBJ1-3, with 7 nucleotides matching TRBD1. This CDR3 region has 16 residues. CDR1 and CDR2 (germline): SGHAT, FQNNGV. V was clipped by 4 bases and J by 3 bases; unmatched bases: 9. This CDR3 is CASSSRDSQLGNTIYF. Here the CDR3 DNA reads TGTGCCAGCAGCTCCAGGGACAGCCAGCTTGGAAACACCATATATTTT.

The V and J genes are TRBV7-2 and TRBJ2-7, with 10 bases fitting TRBD2. The ends lost 4 bases at V and 6 bases at J; junction bases unmatched: 12. The CDR3 contains 16 residues. Germline V gives CDR1 SGHTA, CDR2 FQGNSA. CDR3 nucleotide sequence: TGTGCCAGCAGCTCCTCCCCGGCTAGCGGGAGTGTCGAGCAGTACTTC. This sequence encodes CASSSSPASGSVEQYF.

Only a few counts were recorded for this clonotype. The chain combines TRBV5-8 with TRBJ1-2; no clear D gene. CDR1 is SGHTS and CDR2 is YDEGEE in the germline V gene. This CDR3 is 13 amino acids long. Trimming removed 7 bases at V and 4 bases at J, with 14 bases between. The DNA of the CDR3 is TGTGCCAGCGACCCTCGACGGGTCTATGGCTACACCTTC. Its translation: CASDPRRVYGYTF.